This is a list of T cell receptor beta chains from one sample in a study of blood T cell repertoires in COVID-19. Sequencing was performed with immunoSEQ multiplex PCR; in TCRdb, only in-frame clones are kept and a portion is missing. The data contain fewer than 350,000 clones, 88% of them singletons. Sequenced sample: PBMCs or T cells enriched from blood (not recorded which). Receptor source: a woman between 55 and 75 years old in a cohort exposed to, infected with or recovered from COVID-19 (not recorded which). Both conserved end residues are trimmed from each CDR3. Size tells how often a clone was seen (once, few, many) or the class of an expanded clone, and some rows leave it out.

CDR3 length	V gene	J gene	clone size	CDR3 protein
12	TRBV28	TRBJ1-2	once	ASTSGGYDYGYT
13	TRBV18	TRBJ2-7	-	ASSNIPGPWSEQY
16	TRBV28	TRBJ2-7	-	ASSSGWKAGVLSYEQY
14	TRBV3-1/TRBV3-2	TRBJ2-1	-	ASSQDADFTLNEQF
13	TRBV6-5	TRBJ2-1	-	ASGLREKVVGEQF
10	TRBV24-1	TRBJ2-7	-	ATSDSGIQQY
14	TRBV24-1	TRBJ1-5	-	ATSDRGYFSNQPQH
15	TRBV28	TRBJ2-3	-	ASSPGGGGTSTDTQY
13	TRBV7-6	TRBJ2-3	-	ASSVQGARADTQY
14	TRBV5-4	TRBJ1-4	-	ASSSGGAGHVEKLF
12	TRBV9	TRBJ2-1	-	ASSVAAGRSEQF
14	TRBV28	TRBJ1-1	-	ASSLRRRTRVTEAF
12	TRBV2	TRBJ1-5	-	ASSAREGNQPQH
12	TRBV9	TRBJ2-7	-	ASSVDGNSYEQY
12	TRBV7-2	TRBJ2-7	-	ASSLGLAAHEQY
10	TRBV7-9	TRBJ1-5	-	ASSSNVQPQH
11	TRBV12-3/TRBV12-4	TRBJ1-1	-	ASSGTGDTEAF
14	TRBV6-1	TRBJ1-3	-	ASSEHGSHDADTIY
13	TRBV13	TRBJ2-7	once	ASSLQGQGGREQY